This TCR beta chain was captured by sequencing in a study of response to subunit inactivated influenza vaccine. Study-level points and caveats: Every seasonal influenza vaccination brings in few new T cells, the authors suggested.

The germline V gene encodes CDR1 SGHTA and CDR2 FQGNSA. Germline trimming cut 3 bases from V and 7 bases from J; bases unmatched to any gene: 4. This CDR3 contains 13 residues. TCRdb re-called the RT-PCR reads through MiXCR, storing one row per CDR3 protein. The sample records hundreds of thousands of distinct CDR3 sequences, 7.5% to 8.5% being singletons. This clonotype was seen many times. As yet, its antigen is unknown. The receptor's source is a man aged 50-75 years who received an inactivated influenza vaccine. The chain combines TRBV7-2 with TRBJ1-2, with 8 positions matching TRBD1. This sample comprised PBMCs from blood, obtained roughly 24 months after vaccination. CDR3 DNA: TGTGCCAGCAGCTTGACAGGGGTGGGTGGCTACACCTTC. Translated, it gives CASSLTGVGGYTF.